This entry is about one T cell receptor (beta chain). This entry belongs to a study of blood T cell repertoires in COVID-19. Study-level information: T cells, B-cell-depleted T cells, or PBMCs supplied cDNA or gDNA.

The assay was immunoSEQ multiplex PCR, and TCRdb's table has in-frame clones only and misses some. This sample has 55,000 or so clones, with roughly 90% found just once. Germline V gene lookup returns CDR1 SNHLY and CDR2 FYNNEI. The V segment lost 6 bases and the J segment 3 bases; nucleotides outside the gene matches: 8. The CDR3 is 15 residues long. The sequencing sample was made of peripheral blood. The receptor's source is a man between 60 and 70 years old with active COVID-19. The chain is built from TRBV2 and TRBJ2-7; 10 positions agree with TRBD2. CDR3 coding DNA: TGTGCCAGCAGGAGAACTCAGCGGGAGGGCTACGAGCAGTACTTC. As protein: CASRRTQREGYEQYF.